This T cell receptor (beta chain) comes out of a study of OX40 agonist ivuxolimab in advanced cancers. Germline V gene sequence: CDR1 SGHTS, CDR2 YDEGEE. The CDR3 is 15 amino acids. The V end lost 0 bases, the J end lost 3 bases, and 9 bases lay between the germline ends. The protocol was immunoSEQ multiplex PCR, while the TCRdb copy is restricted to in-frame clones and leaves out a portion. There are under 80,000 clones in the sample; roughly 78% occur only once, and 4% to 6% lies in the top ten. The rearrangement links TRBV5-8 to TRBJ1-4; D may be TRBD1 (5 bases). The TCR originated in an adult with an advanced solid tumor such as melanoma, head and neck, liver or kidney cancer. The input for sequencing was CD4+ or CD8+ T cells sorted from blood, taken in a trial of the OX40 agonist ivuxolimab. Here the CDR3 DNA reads TGTGCCAGCAGCTTGGCCCGGGGGGCTAATGAAAAACTGTTTTTT. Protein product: CASSLARGANEKLFF.